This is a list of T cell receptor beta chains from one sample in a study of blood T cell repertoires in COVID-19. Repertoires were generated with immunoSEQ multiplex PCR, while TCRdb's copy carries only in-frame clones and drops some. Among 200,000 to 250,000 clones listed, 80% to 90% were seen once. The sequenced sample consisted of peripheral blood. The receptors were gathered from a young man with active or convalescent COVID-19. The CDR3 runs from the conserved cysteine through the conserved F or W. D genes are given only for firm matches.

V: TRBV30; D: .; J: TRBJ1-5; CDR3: CAWSVQGKQPQHF
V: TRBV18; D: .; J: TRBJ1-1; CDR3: CASSPQPNTEAFF
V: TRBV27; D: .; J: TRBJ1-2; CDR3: CASKLTDRHGYTF
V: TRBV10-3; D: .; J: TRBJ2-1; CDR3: CASQGGGQYNEQFF
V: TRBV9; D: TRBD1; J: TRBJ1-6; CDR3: CASSPRTGGTYNSPLHF
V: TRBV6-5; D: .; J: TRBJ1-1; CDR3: CASSYSIIDTEAFF
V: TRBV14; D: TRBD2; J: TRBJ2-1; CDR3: CASSQDRAGVYNEQFF
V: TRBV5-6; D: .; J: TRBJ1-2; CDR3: CASSLGTVYGYTF
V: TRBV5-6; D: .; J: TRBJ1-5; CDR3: CASSLGQGPNQPQHF
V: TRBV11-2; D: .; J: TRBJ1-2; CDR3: CASSPGRGLNYGYTF
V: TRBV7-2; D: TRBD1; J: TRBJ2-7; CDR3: CASSTPGTGVEQYF
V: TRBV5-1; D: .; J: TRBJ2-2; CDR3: CASSGTVRERELFF
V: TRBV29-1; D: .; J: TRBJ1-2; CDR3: CSVEGSGLGGYTF
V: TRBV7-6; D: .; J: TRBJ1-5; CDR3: CASSLDGGPESQPQHF
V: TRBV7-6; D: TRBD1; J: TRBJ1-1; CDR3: CASSNRGTGNTEAFF
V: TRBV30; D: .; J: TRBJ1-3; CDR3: CAWGTFSGNTIYF
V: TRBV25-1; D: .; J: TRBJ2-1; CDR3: CASSEYGYSRSYNEQFF
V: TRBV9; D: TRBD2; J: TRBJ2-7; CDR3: CASSVGEGPTYEQYF
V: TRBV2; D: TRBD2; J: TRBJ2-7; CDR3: CATRVLAGASSYEQYF
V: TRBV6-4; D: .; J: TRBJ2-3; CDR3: CASSDRFPSDTQYF
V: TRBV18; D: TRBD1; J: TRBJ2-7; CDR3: CASSPHAPGQGPYEQYF
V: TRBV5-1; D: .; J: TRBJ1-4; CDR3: CASSLGPGGYNEKLFF
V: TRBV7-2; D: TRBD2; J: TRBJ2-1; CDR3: CASSFTSGVNEQFF
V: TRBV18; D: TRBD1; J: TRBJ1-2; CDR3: CASSPAGQSFYGYTF
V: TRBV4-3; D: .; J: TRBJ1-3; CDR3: CASSQGGTGNTIYF
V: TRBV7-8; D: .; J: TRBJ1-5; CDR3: CASSLAAGGQPQHF
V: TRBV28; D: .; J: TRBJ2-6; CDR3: CASSVPSRGSGANVLTF
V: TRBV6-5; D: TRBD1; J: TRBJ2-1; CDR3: CASSSSGTGQFF
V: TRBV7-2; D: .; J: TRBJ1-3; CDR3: CASSLDGGSGNTIYF
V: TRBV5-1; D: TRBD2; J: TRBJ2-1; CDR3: CASSLELAGNEQFF
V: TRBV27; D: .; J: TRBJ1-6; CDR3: CASSLRNSALHF
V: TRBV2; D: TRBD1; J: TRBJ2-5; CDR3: CASSKGAEHQETQYF
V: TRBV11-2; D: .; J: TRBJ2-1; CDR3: CASSFPSMGAPNEQFF